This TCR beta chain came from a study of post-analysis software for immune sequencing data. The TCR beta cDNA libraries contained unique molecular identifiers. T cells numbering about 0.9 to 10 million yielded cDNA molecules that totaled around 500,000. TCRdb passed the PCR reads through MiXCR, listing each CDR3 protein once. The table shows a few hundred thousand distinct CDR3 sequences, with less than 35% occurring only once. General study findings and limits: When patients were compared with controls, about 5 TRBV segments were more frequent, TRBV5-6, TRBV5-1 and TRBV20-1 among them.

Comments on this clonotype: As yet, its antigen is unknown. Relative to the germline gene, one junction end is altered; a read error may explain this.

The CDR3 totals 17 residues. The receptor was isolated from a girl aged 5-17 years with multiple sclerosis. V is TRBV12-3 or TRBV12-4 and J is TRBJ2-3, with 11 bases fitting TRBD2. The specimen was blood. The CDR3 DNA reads TGTGCCAGCAGTTTTGGTAGCGGGGGGGGTTGGACAGGTACGCAGTATTTT. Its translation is CASSFGSGGGWTGTQYF.